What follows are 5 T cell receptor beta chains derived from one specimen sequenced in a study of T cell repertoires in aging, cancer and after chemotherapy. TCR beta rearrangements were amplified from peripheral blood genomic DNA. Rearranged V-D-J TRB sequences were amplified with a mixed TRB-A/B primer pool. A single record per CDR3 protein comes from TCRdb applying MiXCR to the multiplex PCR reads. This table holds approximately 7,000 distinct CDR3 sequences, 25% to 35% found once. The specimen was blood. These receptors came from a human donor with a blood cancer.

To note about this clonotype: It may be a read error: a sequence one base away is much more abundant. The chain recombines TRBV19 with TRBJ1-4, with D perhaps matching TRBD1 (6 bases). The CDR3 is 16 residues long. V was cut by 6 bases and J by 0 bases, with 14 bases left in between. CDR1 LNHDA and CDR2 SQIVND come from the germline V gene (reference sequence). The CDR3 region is CASRGQNRATNEKLFF. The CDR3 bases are TGTGCCAGTAGAGGACAGAACCGTGCAACTAATGAAAAACTGTTTTTT.

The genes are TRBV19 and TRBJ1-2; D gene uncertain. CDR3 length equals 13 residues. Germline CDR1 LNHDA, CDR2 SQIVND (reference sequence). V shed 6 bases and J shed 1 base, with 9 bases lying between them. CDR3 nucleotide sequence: TGTGCCAGTAGCACGGACGGTAACTATGGCTACACCTTC. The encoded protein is CASSTDGNYGYTF.

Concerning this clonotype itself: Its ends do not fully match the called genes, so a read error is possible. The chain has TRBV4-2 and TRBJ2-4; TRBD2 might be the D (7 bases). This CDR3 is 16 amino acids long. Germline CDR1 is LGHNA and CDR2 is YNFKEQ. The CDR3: CASSPIGGGDKNIQYF. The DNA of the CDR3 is TGCGCCAGCAGCCCGATAGGGGGGGGTGACAAAAACATTCAGTACTTC.

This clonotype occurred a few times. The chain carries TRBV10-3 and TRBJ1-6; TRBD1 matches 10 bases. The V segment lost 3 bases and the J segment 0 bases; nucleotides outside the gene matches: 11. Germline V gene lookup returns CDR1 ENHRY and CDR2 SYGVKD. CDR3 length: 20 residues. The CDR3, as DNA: TGTGCCATCAGTGACCCTACCGGGACAGGGGCCCGCTCCTATAATTCACCCCTCCACTTT. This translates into CAISDPTGTGARSYNSPLHF.

The CDR3 sequence: CASSPGTGDYNEQFF. In DNA, the CDR3 is TGTGCCAGCTCACCCGGGACAGGGGACTACAATGAGCAGTTCTTC. The genes are TRBV18 and TRBJ2-1, with 10 bases matching TRBD1. The CDR3 totals 15 residues. Germline CDR1 reads KGHSH; CDR2 reads LQKENI. J gave up 3 bases and V 3 bases, and 2 bases lay outside the gene matches.